This T cell receptor (beta chain) was captured in a study of tumor T cells in aggressive B-cell lymphoma. The assay was immunoSEQ multiplex PCR, and TCRdb's table has in-frame clones only and misses some. The data show some 400 clones, with 88% seen just once and 14% held by the top ten. Trimming shortened V by 0 bases and J by 3 bases, and 10 bases separated the two germline ends. The germline gives CDR1 SGHTS, CDR2 YDEGEE. The CDR3 has 16 residues. The TCR was taken from an adult with diffuse large B cell lymphoma. The V gene is TRBV5-8, the J gene TRBJ2-6, with D tentatively TRBD2 (6 bases). What was sequenced was tumor tissue. CDR3 DNA sequence: TGTGCCAGCAGCTTGGACCGGGGGAATGGGGCCAACGTCCTGACTTTC. The encoded protein is CASSLDRGNGANVLTF.